The clone carrying this T cell receptor (beta chain) was counted between two and nine times. Antigen: not known. Germline V lookup: CDR1 SGDLS, CDR2 YYNGEE. CDR3 size: 16 residues. V lost 2 bases, J lost 4 bases, and 6 bases stayed unmatched. This specimen belongs to a study of cytomegalovirus exposure and HLA in healthy donors. Background on the study: From 150 million to 200 million T cells, an earlier analysis saw 110 million or so unique TCR beta sequences. The Caucasian-associated ancestry cluster contained 75% to 85% of the approximately 390 genotyped donors. Study-level points and caveats: Most of the TCR beta V segments (in an earlier analysis) were productive either about 87% or about 30% of the time.

Vbeta (60) and Jbeta (13) primers were used in the PCR. The method was immunoSEQ multiplex PCR; TCRdb's version includes in-frame clones alone and lacks a portion of them. The top ten hold approximately 3.7% of the sample, which has roughly 110,000 clones, less than 80% seen once. The receptor was derived from a man in his fifties or sixties in good health and CMV-seronegative. This chain connects TRBV9 to TRBJ2-1, with 10 positions matching TRBD2. The sequenced material came from PBMCs. The CDR3 DNA follows: TGTGCCAGCAGCGTGGTAGCGGGGGGCCCGTACAATGAGCAGTTCTTC. Its protein is CASSVVAGGPYNEQFF.